This T cell receptor beta chain originates from a study of blood T cell repertoires in COVID-19. The V gene's germline CDR1 is MDHEN and CDR2 SYDVKM. The trim removed 2 bases at V and 5 bases at J, leaving 4 bases unmatched. This CDR3 has 14 amino acids. Data came from immunoSEQ multiplex PCR; TCRdb stores just in-frame clones and leaves some out. The sample carries about 230,000 clones, 81% recorded once. This clonotype was sampled from an elderly woman with acute or convalescent COVID-19. Sequenced sample: peripheral blood. The rearrangement uses TRBV28 and TRBJ2-7, with 9 bases lining up with TRBD1. CDR3 residues: CASSLGDRDHEQYF. DNA of the CDR3: TGTGCCAGCAGTTTAGGGGACAGGGACCACGAGCAGTACTTC.